This T cell receptor beta chain was obtained from a study of cytomegalovirus exposure and HLA in healthy donors (dated by TCRdb to the late 2010s). Describing the broader study: An earlier analysis of roughly 630 of the donors reported about 250 Gb of sequence data and approximately 110 million unique TCR beta sequences from 150 million to 200 million T cells. Every discovery cohort repertoire had been produced on one sequencing platform. In a later genetic analysis, genome-wide SNP genotypes for about three fifths of the roughly 670 donors were used, and that subset was treated as a discovery cohort. Among the approximately 430 genotyped donors, approximately 82% belonged to the genetic ancestry cluster associated with self-reported Caucasian donors. The aim of the study was to test whether cataloging public T cell receptors could identify signatures of past pathogen exposure. To study patterns of TCR occurrence, a later analysis re-analyzed previously published TCR beta repertoires from 700 or so donors and added high-resolution HLA genotyping. Using immunosequencing, the study profiled T cell repertoires from about 650 subjects and related those repertoires to cytomegalovirus serostatus. In an earlier analysis of a few hundred of the donors, high-throughput TCR beta sequencing was used to judge whether each TCR beta V gene segment behaved as functional or pseudogenic. Donor age, sex, ethnicity and CMV serostatus were compiled alongside the repertoire data. The number of typed donors differed by locus: about 629-640 for A, B, C, DRB1 and DQB1; 500 to 550 for DQA1; approximately 600 for DPA1; and 400 to 480 for DPB1. Among over 350 genotyped donors of the cohort, an average of 235,054 unique TCR beta nucleotide sequences were sequenced per donor, roughly a sixth of them non-productive. HLA typing included class I and class II loci at four-digit resolution. Rather than using new phenotypic data, the later analysis identified candidate immune exposures from TCR beta sequences and from how often those sequences occurred across donors. Around 330 gigabases of sequencing data and around 80 million unique TCR sequences made up an early release that covered approximately 620 HLA-typed donors. Four or five DR-DQ haplotypes were handled as single units for association and clustering, since linkage in the cohort was strong. To predict cytomegalovirus infection status, the study combined high-throughput TCR immunosequencing, statistical association of individual TCRs with disease status, and machine learning. In addition to the first cohort of around 670 subjects, a separate validation cohort of approximately 130 different subjects was used. The paper as a whole reports these results and caveats: Across donors, most TCR sequences were observed very rarely, whereas some public TCRs were present in many individuals. Specific HLA alleles were associated with 15,000 to 20,000 TCR beta sequences at a false discovery rate of 0.05 in a later analysis. Sequencing depth was assumed to be roughly uniform across donors in the presence/absence analyses, though that assumption may not hold. The earlier analysis of almost 600 of the donors excluded approximately 17 rarely observed V segments, including chromosome 9 orphons, because counts were too low. A cluster of highly shared sequence variants was judged likely to represent a technical artifact of the sequencing pipeline. Three of the identified cytomegalovirus-associated TCR beta chains were confirmed in vitro to be specific for cytomegalovirus antigens. CMV serostatus was the only immune exposure information available for the cohort. Compared with the roughly 670-donor mean, donors in an Asian-associated ancestry cluster had fewer N-insertions in productive TCRs, according to a later genetic analysis. A later analysis reported that several top co-occurrence clusters appeared linked to parvovirus B19, influenza, CMV and Epstein-Barr virus. A later analysis found that TCR association rates varied across HLA loci, with DRB1 alleles showing the most associated TCRs and HLA-C alleles the fewest. An association between a missense DCLRE1C variant and V-gene and J-gene trimming of TCR beta chains was found in a later genetic analysis and replicated in an independent cohort. In a later analysis, most CMV-associated TCR beta chains were found to appear HLA-restricted, with HLA associations seemingly driven largely by CMV exposure. The cohort was sequenced for TCR beta chains only, and without alpha or paired-chain data the features that could be detected were limited. Because HLA typing was missing for some donors at each locus, association tests included only the typed subset. A further reported finding was that TCR beta sequences accurately predicted the HLA-A and HLA-B alleles for most subjects in the first cohort. In a later analysis, HLA-associated TCR beta chains showed more clonal expansion and lower generation probabilities than non-associated chains that were equally common. The classifier was reported to diagnose cytomegalovirus status with high specificity and sensitivity in both the original and validation cohorts. In an earlier analysis of approximately 590 of the donors, most TCR beta V segments appeared in productive rearrangements about 87% or about 30% of the time, broadly matching IMGT annotations. It was suggested by the authors that the approach could potentially be generalized to other disease states and immunological phenotypes. In the study, around 150 TCR beta chains were listed as associated with cytomegalovirus. The 87-base-pair reads could not distinguish some IMGT-functional V segments, including TRBV6-2 and TRBV6-3, so those segments were excluded. Linkage disequilibrium might explain the correlated functional status among segregating V segments, but an unknown experimental factor could not be excluded. When HLA alleles, especially DR and DQ, strongly co-occurred, attributing TCR associations to individual alleles was difficult.

Notes on this clone: The clone's antigen remains unknown. The sample holds no much larger clone one base away, and base qualities are not on file.

V loses 2 bases of germline sequence and J loses 5 bases, and the interval between the two ends is 7 bases. Via the germline V gene, CDR1 is MGHRA and CDR2 YSYEKL. From the cysteine up to the phenylalanine, the CDR3 has a length of 13 residues. Only the CDR3 portion is preserved as DNA: 39 bases, with reading frame beginning at the first base. The library was produced with the immunoSEQ multiplex PCR assay. A mixture of 60 forward primers for TCR Vbeta segments and 13 reverse primers for TCR Jbeta segments was used in the multiplex PCR. Amplification of the CDR3 region of rearranged TCR beta genes was performed with a multiplex PCR assay on genomic DNA. The Illumina HiSeq System was used to sequence the amplified TCR beta libraries as 87-base-pair reads. The original pipeline was this. A later analysis tallied 80 million to 95 million unique TCR beta chains across the roughly 610 repertoires, and about 12 million of those chains were shared by two or more donors. To remove PCR and sequencing errors, raw reads were error-corrected and collapsed into unique sequences using a nearest-neighbor algorithm that merged closely related sequences. To assign V, D and J gene segments, CDR3 sequences were aligned to IMGT reference sequences. Each retained sequence needed at least a six-nucleotide match to both a V gene segment and a J gene segment. A rearrangement counted as productive if the CDR3 had no stop codons and remained in frame with V and J, and every other rearrangement counted as non-productive. CDR3 was defined according to IMGT convention as the region running from the second conserved V-encoded cysteine to the conserved J-encoded phenylalanine. The earlier analysis of 500 to 750 of the donors excluded any sequence lacking an unambiguous match to a single V gene segment. In an earlier analysis of several hundred of the donors, a V segment was called functional when productive rearrangements were above 56.7%, and segregating when the standard deviation between donors exceeded 5%. A statistical classification framework was developed to diagnose cytomegalovirus status using the catalog of TCR beta chain sequences. In a later analysis, V and J genes were assigned by comparing TCR nucleotide sequences against IMGT/GENE-DB human TR gene sequences. In a later analysis, CDR3 sequences and most-parsimonious VDJ recombination scenarios were assigned using the TCRdist pipeline. In a later analysis, each TCR beta chain was defined by its CDR3 amino acid sequence together with its V-gene family, and reads lacking a unique V-gene family were excluded. A later analysis removed 450 to 600 highly shared, low-generation-probability nucleotide sequences to deal with suspected cross-contamination and a sequencing artifact. A later analysis calculated a clonal expansion index for each public chain from normalized within-repertoire ranks of inferred template counts. Generation probabilities in a later analysis came from a VDJ recombination model fitted to out-of-frame rearrangements, and those results were checked against IGoR. Hypergeometric tests were used in a later analysis to score TCR-TCR, TCR-HLA and TCR-CMV co-occurrence, with a repertoire-size bias correction applied to the TCR pairs. To estimate false discovery rates, a later analysis permuted the HLA or CMV assignments 20 times. In a later analysis, co-occurring TCRs were grouped using DBSCAN, with TCRdist sequence similarity added in when clustering inside HLA-allele-positive subsets. Repertoires with fewer than 30,000 or more than 120,000 public chains were left out of co-occurrence clustering, as were a handful of repertoires with anomalous nucleotide sharing. Imported from immuneACCESS, the table was reduced by TCRdb to in-frame sequences with V and J called. These copies leave out some clones; in studies compared against another copy, an unresolved V gene accounts for under half, and the cause of the remainder is not known. V and J calls and clone size come straight from that table; D and trimming were deduced from the DNA. Counted in this sample were 130,000 to 150,000 clones; roughly 75% of them appeared once. In total, the top ten clones hold roughly 2% of the sample.

In total, 500 to 700 healthy bone marrow donors made up the cohort. At the time of sampling, every cohort member was nominally healthy, though immune exposures that went unrecorded were likely present. The donor was CMV seronegative and was included in the group of a few hundred seronegative cohort members. A peripheral blood sample was provided by each donor, and peripheral blood mononuclear cells were used for TCR beta sequencing. The Qiagen DNeasy Blood Extraction Kit was used to extract genomic DNA from the blood cell samples. The origin of this receptor is a young man in good health and CMV-seronegative. The sequence links TRBV4-1 to TRBJ1-5; the D gene identity is not certain. The material sequenced was PBMCs. DNA sequence: TGCGCCAGCAGCCAAACTAACTATCAGCCCCAGCATTTT. This encodes CASSQTNYQPQHF.